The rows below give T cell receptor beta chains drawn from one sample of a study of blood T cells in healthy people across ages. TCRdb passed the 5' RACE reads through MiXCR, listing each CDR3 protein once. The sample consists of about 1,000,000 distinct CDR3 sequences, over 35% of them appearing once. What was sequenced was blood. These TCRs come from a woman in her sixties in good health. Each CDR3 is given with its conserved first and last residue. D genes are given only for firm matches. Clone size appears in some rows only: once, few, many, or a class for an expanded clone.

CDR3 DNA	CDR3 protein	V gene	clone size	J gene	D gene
TGCGCCAGCAGCTTGGCGGGGACAGGGGGCCAAGAGACCCAGTACTTC	CASSLAGTGGQETQYF	TRBV5-1	many	TRBJ2-5	TRBD1
TGCGCCAGCAGCCAATCTAGCGGGAGGGCCTACGAGCAGTTCTTC	CASSQSSGRAYEQFF	TRBV4-1	NA	TRBJ2-1	TRBD2
TGTGCCAGCAGCCACCGGACAACAGTGTCCTACGAGCAGTACTTC	CASSHRTTVSYEQYF	TRBV14	few	TRBJ2-7	NA
TGCAGCGGAAGGGACCCCGACTCCTACGAGCAGTACTTC	CSGRDPDSYEQYF	TRBV29-1	many	TRBJ2-7	NA
TGTGCCAGCAGTTCGACGGGCCCCTCCTACAATGAGCAGTTCTTC	CASSSTGPSYNEQFF	TRBV28	NA	TRBJ2-1	NA
TGTGCCAGCAGCTCACCCCATAGCGGGAGAACAGATACGCAGTATTTT	CASSSPHSGRTDTQYF	TRBV7-9	NA	TRBJ2-3	TRBD2
TGTGCCAGCAGCCCCGCCGGCTGGGGCGCAATGGCCAAAAACATTCAGTACTTC	CASSPAGWGAMAKNIQYF	TRBV3-1	few	TRBJ2-4	NA
TGCAGTGCTAGAGATCCGACAGGGAGCCCCTACGAGCAGTACTTC	CSARDPTGSPYEQYF	TRBV20-1	NA	TRBJ2-7	TRBD1
TGCGGTGCTACTAGCGGGAGGGCCCTTGAGCAGTACTTC	CGATSGRALEQYF	TRBV20-1	once	TRBJ2-5	TRBD2
TGTGCCAGCAGTGATCTTGCCGGGACTGGAGAGACCCAGTACTTC	CASSDLAGTGETQYF	TRBV6-1	NA	TRBJ2-5	NA
TGCAGTGCTAGAGAAGTAAGCGGGAGCTCCTACGAGCAGTACTTC	CSAREVSGSSYEQYF	TRBV20-1	many	TRBJ2-7	TRBD2
TGTGCCAGCAGCTTAGGGATCTGGAGTGCGGATACGCAGTATTTT	CASSLGIWSADTQYF	TRBV7-2	NA	TRBJ2-3	NA
TGCAGTGCTAGATCGGGGGCCCGGCGGGACACTGAAGCTTTCTTT	CSARSGARRDTEAFF	TRBV20-1	NA	TRBJ1-1	NA
TGTGCCAGCACCAGGGTGGCGGGAGACGGAGAGACCCAGTACTTC	CASTRVAGDGETQYF	TRBV27	NA	TRBJ2-5	TRBD2
TGCGCCAGTAGACTCGGACTAGCAGGAGTCTCCGAGCAGTACTTC	CASRLGLAGVSEQYF	TRBV5-1	NA	TRBJ2-7	TRBD2